These 23 T cell receptor beta chains originate from one sample sequenced in a study of cytomegalovirus exposure and HLA in healthy donors. The repertoire was sequenced with immunoSEQ multiplex PCR; TCRdb's copy has only in-frame clones and lacks some. Here the sample spans around 300,000 clones, approximately 86% being singletons. What was sequenced was PBMCs. These receptors were collected from a woman younger than 35 in good health and CMV-seronegative.

The V call is TRBV10-3, the J call TRBJ1-5, with TRBD1 identical over 8 bases. Germline values: CDR1 ENHRY, CDR2 SYGVKD. With 8 bases clipped from V and 5 bases from J, the junction kept 5 bases outside the gene matches. The CDR3 contains 13 residues. The CDR3 coding sequence is TGTGCCATCGGACAGGGAGAGGATCAGCCCCAGCATTTT. Amino acid sequence: CAIGQGEDQPQHF.

The chain recombines TRBV6-1 with TRBJ1-5; D remains ambiguous. Germline CDR1 and CDR2: MNHNS and SASEGT. The length of the CDR3 is 12 residues. The germline V and J ends were trimmed by 3 bases and 4 bases, with 4 bases remaining between them. In nucleotides, the CDR3 is TGTGCCAGCAGTGAGTTAAATCAGCCCCAGCATTTT. It translates to CASSELNQPQHF.

This clone was seen a few times. This sequence joins TRBV30 and TRBJ1-1, with no clear D. Trimming removed 2 bases at V and 0 bases at J, with 10 bases between. Germline V CDR1 and CDR2: GTSNPN, SVGIG (reference sequence). The CDR3 is made up of 14 amino acids. CDR3 bases: TGTGCCTGGAGTAATCTACAGCTGAACACTGAAGCTTTCTTT. The encoded protein is CAWSNLQLNTEAFF.

A single count supports this clone. The rearrangement links TRBV5-1 to TRBJ2-3, with TRBD2 as a possible D gene (5 bases). The germline CDR1 and CDR2 sequences are SGHRS and YFSETQ. This CDR3 has 15 residues. Trimming pared 2 bases from V and 0 bases from J, leaving 10 bases between. The CDR3 reads CASSFGLESTDTQYF. The CDR3 region has the DNA TGCGCCAGCAGCTTCGGACTGGAGAGCACAGATACGCAGTATTTT.

The CDR3 is CASGNPGKNIQYF. CDR3 sequence (DNA): TGTGCCAGCGGCAACCCCGGGAAAAACATTCAGTACTTC. This chain links TRBV25-1 with TRBJ2-4; no clear D. V was pared by 8 bases and J by 4 bases, with 12 bases between. Germline lookup yields CDR1 MGHDK and CDR2 SYGVNS. The CDR3 is 13 residues long.

The rearrangement links TRBV5-4 to TRBJ2-1; 10 nucleotides align to TRBD2. Germline-derived CDR1 and CDR2 are SGHNT and YYREEE (reference sequence). The CDR3 is made up of 15 amino acids. V lost 4 bases to trimming and J lost 5 bases; unmatched junction nucleotides: 6. CDR3: CASSPMGTSDNEQFF. The CDR3 region has the DNA TGTGCCAGCAGCCCCATGGGGACTAGCGACAATGAGCAGTTCTTC.

This clone was seen more than once but under ten times. This chain connects TRBV6-5 to TRBJ1-4, with 10 bases fitting TRBD1. V trimming: 2 bases; J trimming: 5 bases; junction bases outside the gene matches: 5. CDR1 is MNHEY, CDR2 SVGAGI, per germline. The CDR3 is 16 amino acids. This CDR3 reads CASSYVPGQGNEKLFF. In DNA, the CDR3 is TGTGCCAGCAGTTACGTACCGGGACAGGGGAATGAAAAACTGTTTTTT.

The chain has TRBV27 and TRBJ2-1; 7 nucleotides match TRBD2. The V gene end was trimmed by 5 bases and the J gene end by 6 bases; junction bases not matched to a gene: 7. In germline, CDR1 is MNHEY, CDR2 SMNVEV (reference sequence). The CDR3 contains 14 residues. The CDR3 region has the DNA TGTGCCAGCAGTCCCGGACTAGGCGCCAATGAGCAGTTCTTC. Translated, it gives CASSPGLGANEQFF.

The chain joins TRBV29-1 to TRBJ2-5, with 9 bases lining up with TRBD1. Germline loops: CDR1 SQVTM, CDR2 ANQGSEA. V shed 1 base and J 3 bases; nucleotides not matched to a gene: 15. The CDR3 has 18 residues. The chain's CDR3 is CSVEAETFGTGREETQYF. In DNA form, the CDR3 reads TGCAGCGTTGAAGCCGAGACCTTTGGGACAGGGCGGGAAGAGACCCAGTACTTC.

The chain carries TRBV1 and TRBJ2-7; the table assigns TRBD1, which was not confirmed against the DNA. TRBV1 is a pseudogene locus. The CDR3 is made up of 16 amino acids. CDR3: CTSSHLLRGSSYEQYF. The CDR3 nucleotides read TGCACCAGCAGCCATCTCTTGAGGGGGAGCTCCTACGAGCAGTACTTC.

In this sample, this clone turned up once. The rearrangement links TRBV18 to TRBJ1-5, with D uncertain. The germline V gene has CDR1 KGHSH and CDR2 LQKENI. V lost 3 bases to trimming and J lost 5 bases, with 14 bases between them. The CDR3 is 15 amino acids. The CDR3 DNA reads as TGTGCCAGCTCACCCCAGACGGCCCAGGATCAGCCCCAGCATTTT. Protein: CASSPQTAQDQPQHF.

The rearrangement uses TRBV2 and TRBJ2-5; 10 positions agree with TRBD1. The J segment lost 1 base and the V segment lost 2 bases, leaving 4 bases of the junction unmatched. Germline V CDR1 and CDR2: SNHLY, FYNNEI. This CDR3 is 16 amino acids long. The CDR3 nucleotides read TGTGCCAGCAGTGAATGGGGGACAGGGGCCCAAGAGACCCAGTACTTC. Translation gives CASSEWGTGAQETQYF.

The genes are TRBV4-1 and TRBJ1-4; possibly TRBD1 for D (6 bases). This CDR3 spans 16 amino acids. Germline values: CDR1 MGHRA, CDR2 YSYEKL. Deletions cut 0 bases from V and 5 bases from J, with 13 bases between. CDR3 coding DNA: TGCGCCAGCAGCCAAGATCGCGGGGGCCCGAATGAAAAACTGTTTTTT. It specifies CASSQDRGGPNEKLFF.

Many counts were recorded for this clone. V gene TRBV7-8 combines with J gene TRBJ2-2; 8 bases fit TRBD2. CDR1 and CDR2 from the germline V gene are SGHVS and FQNEAQ. The CDR3 is made up of 16 amino acids. J lost 4 bases, V lost 2 bases, and 6 bases had no gene match. CDR3 sequence (DNA): TGTGCCAGCAGCTTATTCGGGGGGGCGGCCACCGGGGAGCTGTTTTTT. This codes for CASSLFGGAATGELFF.

Note on this clone: The sample holds other DNA sequences that translate to the same CDR3. CDR3 bases: TGTGCCAGCTCACCCCCTAGCGGCTCCTACGAGCAGTACTTC. Protein: CASSPPSGSYEQYF. The chain is built from TRBV18 and TRBJ2-7; 7 bases fit TRBD2. Trimming removed 3 bases from V and 0 bases from J; junction bases left unmatched: 2. In germline, CDR1 is KGHSH, CDR2 LQKENI. The CDR3 spans 14 residues.

The chain is built from TRBV2 and TRBJ1-2; D is perhaps TRBD1 (6 bases). Germline V lookup: CDR1 SNHLY, CDR2 FYNNEI. The CDR3 length is 13 residues. Trimming removed 4 bases at V and 7 bases at J, with 13 bases between. The CDR3 loop is CASSVGAERGYTF. In DNA, the CDR3 is TGTGCCAGCAGTGTGGGGGCCGAGCGTGGCTACACCTTC.

This clone was recorded once. The chain carries TRBV10-3 and TRBJ2-3; TRBD2 matches at 7 bases. The CDR3 loop spans 15 amino acids. V shed 10 bases and J 5 bases; nucleotides not matched to a gene: 15. Germline V gene data show CDR1 as ENHRY and CDR2 as SYGVKD. Written as DNA, the CDR3 is TGTGCCAGTTCCGGGGAAGCGGGGCTGGGAGATACGCAGTATTTT. This translates into CASSGEAGLGDTQYF.

The V gene is TRBV6-5, the J gene TRBJ1-2; 12 bases agree with TRBD1. Germline V gene lookup returns CDR1 MNHEY and CDR2 SVGAGI. V lost 6 bases and J lost 7; bases outside the gene matches: 6. The CDR3 contains 14 residues. The CDR3 DNA reads TGTGCCAGCAGATCGGGACAGGGGGCGTTTGGCTACACCTTC. Residues: CASRSGQGAFGYTF.

This clone showed up just once. This chain uses TRBV7-9 with TRBJ1-2, with 9 bases identical to TRBD1. This CDR3 contains 14 residues. Germline-derived CDR1 and CDR2 are SEHNR and FQNEAQ (reference sequence). V was pared by 4 bases and J by 6 bases, with 6 bases of the junction left unmatched. In DNA, the CDR3 is TGTGCCAGCAGCTCAGGACAGGGGATTAATGGCTACACCTTC. It codes for CASSSGQGINGYTF.

This rearrangement joins TRBV18 to TRBJ2-2, with D maybe TRBD2 (6 bases). CDR1 and CDR2 (germline): KGHSH, LQKENI. The CDR3 runs to 16 residues. Between the trimmed V and J ends, which lost 3 bases and 0 bases, there was a span of 11 bases. The CDR3 DNA follows: TGTGCCAGCTCACCCAAGGAGGGCGCGAACACCGGGGAGCTGTTTTTT. The encoded protein is CASSPKEGANTGELFF.

The chain is built from TRBV10-1 and TRBJ2-1; perhaps TRBD1 as D (5 bases). The CDR3 loop spans 14 amino acids. The V end was cut by 2 bases, the J end by 7 bases, with 12 bases between. Germline V gene lookup returns CDR1 WNHNN and CDR2 SYGVQD (reference sequence). CDR3 region: CASSEGRVVNEQFF. In DNA, the CDR3 is TGCGCCAGCAGTGAGGGCAGGGTGGTGAATGAGCAGTTCTTC.

This chain links TRBV5-1 with TRBJ2-7; 9 bases map to TRBD2. J lost 2 bases, V lost 3 bases, and 15 bases had no gene match. The CDR3 extends over 18 amino acids. The germline CDR1 and CDR2 sequences are SGHRS and YFSETQ. CDR3 DNA: TGCGCCAGCAGCTCTCTCCCGATCGGACTAGCGATCGCCTACGAGCAGTACTTC. Its protein is CASSSLPIGLAIAYEQYF.

V usage is TRBV6-5 and J usage is TRBJ2-3; 8 bases fit TRBD1. The CDR3 extends over 15 amino acids. Trimming removed 3 bases from V and 4 bases from J; junction bases left unmatched: 6. Germline CDR1 is MNHEY and CDR2 is SVGAGI. CDR3 in DNA: TGTGCCAGCAGTTATACGGGACAGGTATCAGATACGCAGTATTTT. This encodes CASSYTGQVSDTQYF.